The rows below give T cell receptor beta chains drawn from one sample of a study of blood T cells in healthy people across ages. TCRdb itself ran the 5' RACE reads through MiXCR, one entry per CDR3 protein. The sample carries about 290,000 distinct CDR3 sequences, roughly 26% recorded once. Sequences were obtained from blood. The receptors derive from a woman between 65 and 79 years old in good health. Each CDR3 is given with its conserved first and last residue. A D gene is named only where the DNA matches it firmly. The size of a clone is reported for some rows only, either as once, few or many, or as a class for expanded clones.

J gene: TRBJ2-4; clone size: few; V gene: TRBV12-3/TRBV12-4; D gene: .; CDR3 DNA: TGTGCCAGCAGTCCGTTGAGCTCTGGGATTCAGTACTTC; CDR3 protein: CASSPLSSGIQYF
J gene: TRBJ2-7; clone size: few; V gene: TRBV5-1; D gene: .; CDR3 DNA: TGCGCCAGCAGCCGCACCAGGGACGCGAGCTCCTACGAGCAGTACTTC; CDR3 protein: CASSRTRDASSYEQYF
J gene: TRBJ2-7; clone size: .; V gene: TRBV7-2; D gene: .; CDR3 DNA: TGTGCCAGCAGCTTTGACGGATCCTACGAGCAGTACTTC; CDR3 protein: CASSFDGSYEQYF
J gene: TRBJ2-1; clone size: .; V gene: TRBV4-1; D gene: .; CDR3 DNA: TGCGCCAGCAGCCTCGACCCGAGCTCCTACAATGAGCAGTTCTTC; CDR3 protein: CASSLDPSSYNEQFF
J gene: TRBJ2-7; clone size: .; V gene: TRBV9; D gene: TRBD2; CDR3 DNA: TGTGCCAGCAGCGTAGCTAGCGGGAAACTCAATGAGCAGTACTTC; CDR3 protein: CASSVASGKLNEQYF
J gene: TRBJ1-1; clone size: few; V gene: TRBV18; D gene: .; CDR3 DNA: TGTGCCAGCTCACCAAGGACAGTTTCCACTGAAGCTTTCTTT; CDR3 protein: CASSPRTVSTEAFF
J gene: TRBJ2-1; clone size: few; V gene: TRBV27; D gene: TRBD2; CDR3 DNA: TGTGCCAGCAAGGGACTAGCGGACTACAATGAGCAGTTCTTC; CDR3 protein: CASKGLADYNEQFF
J gene: TRBJ2-1; clone size: few; V gene: TRBV28; D gene: .; CDR3 DNA: TGTGCCAGCAGTTCCCCCGGACGCGAGCAGTTCTTC; CDR3 protein: CASSSPGREQFF
J gene: TRBJ2-2; clone size: few; V gene: TRBV5-5; D gene: .; CDR3 DNA: TGTGCCAGCAGCTTGGTAGGGTCAATCTACACCGGGGAGCTGTTTTTT; CDR3 protein: CASSLVGSIYTGELFF
J gene: TRBJ2-7; clone size: few; V gene: TRBV2; D gene: .; CDR3 DNA: TGTGCCAGCAGTGGCGACAGGACTGAGCAGTACTTC; CDR3 protein: CASSGDRTEQYF
J gene: TRBJ2-1; clone size: .; V gene: TRBV10-3; D gene: .; CDR3 DNA: TGTGCCATCAGTGGGTCGTACAATGAGCAGTTCTTC; CDR3 protein: CAISGSYNEQFF
J gene: TRBJ2-4; clone size: few; V gene: TRBV7-9; D gene: .; CDR3 DNA: TGTGCCAGCGGACCTCAGGGTGAAGGGGTAACCAAAAACATTCAGTACTTC; CDR3 protein: CASGPQGEGVTKNIQYF
J gene: TRBJ1-6; clone size: .; V gene: TRBV5-1; D gene: TRBD1; CDR3 DNA: TGCGCCAGCAGGGACAGGGCCCTGAGCTCCTATAATTCACCCCTCCACTTT; CDR3 protein: CASRDRALSSYNSPLHF
J gene: TRBJ2-5; clone size: .; V gene: TRBV5-1; D gene: .; CDR3 DNA: TGCGCCAGCAGCTTGGCCATACAGGTTGCTCCTATACAACAAGAGACCCAGTACTTC; CDR3 protein: CASSLAIQVAPIQQETQYF
J gene: TRBJ2-1; clone size: .; V gene: TRBV6-1; D gene: TRBD1; CDR3 DNA: TGTGCCAGCAGGTTGGGACAGGCTTCCTACAATGAGCAGTTCTTC; CDR3 protein: CASRLGQASYNEQFF
J gene: TRBJ2-7; clone size: .; V gene: TRBV7-2; D gene: TRBD2; CDR3 DNA: TGTGCCAGCAGCCACCGGGAGGGGTGGTACGAGCAGTACTTC; CDR3 protein: CASSHREGWYEQYF
J gene: TRBJ2-5; clone size: many; V gene: TRBV25-1; D gene: .; CDR3 DNA: TGTGCCAGCAGTGAATATAAGGCTTTGGAGACCCAGTACTTC; CDR3 protein: CASSEYKALETQYF
J gene: TRBJ1-1; clone size: few; V gene: TRBV29-1; D gene: TRBD1; CDR3 DNA: TGCAGCGCCTGGACAGGTCTCTCTGAAGCTTTCTTT; CDR3 protein: CSAWTGLSEAFF
J gene: TRBJ2-5; clone size: .; V gene: TRBV20-1; D gene: .; CDR3 DNA: TGCAGTGCCCGACTAGATAAGACCCAGTACTTC; CDR3 protein: CSARLDKTQYF
J gene: TRBJ2-7; clone size: once; V gene: TRBV7-3; D gene: .; CDR3 DNA: TGTGCCAGCAGCTTAACAAACGGAAACGAGCAGTACTTC; CDR3 protein: CASSLTNGNEQYF
J gene: TRBJ1-1; clone size: .; V gene: TRBV28; D gene: TRBD1; CDR3 DNA: TGTGCCAGCAGTTCCGACAGGGTGCAACGCACTGAAGCTTTCTTT; CDR3 protein: CASSSDRVQRTEAFF
J gene: TRBJ2-5; clone size: few; V gene: TRBV14; D gene: .; CDR3 DNA: TGTGCCAGCAGCCAAGATAGCCGTCGGGAGACCCAGTACTTC; CDR3 protein: CASSQDSRRETQYF
J gene: TRBJ1-1; clone size: .; V gene: TRBV5-1; D gene: .; CDR3 DNA: TGCGCCAGCAGCTTTGAGGGGCCAGAGAACACTGAAGCTTTCTTT; CDR3 protein: CASSFEGPENTEAFF
J gene: TRBJ2-1; clone size: few; V gene: TRBV7-9; D gene: .; CDR3 DNA: TGTGCCAGCAGCTTAGCGCAGAGTTCTTCGTTCTTC; CDR3 protein: CASSLAQSSSFF
J gene: TRBJ1-2; clone size: .; V gene: TRBV19; D gene: .; CDR3 DNA: TGTGCCAGTAGTCTTCAGGGCCGAGGCTACACCTTC; CDR3 protein: CASSLQGRGYTF
J gene: TRBJ2-3; clone size: few; V gene: TRBV24-1; D gene: .; CDR3 DNA: TGTGCCACAGATACGCAGTATTTT; CDR3 protein: CATDTQYF
J gene: TRBJ1-1; clone size: .; V gene: TRBV20-1; D gene: .; CDR3 DNA: TGCAGTGCTAGCAGGGGTTGGAACACTGAAGCTTTCTTT; CDR3 protein: CSASRGWNTEAFF
J gene: TRBJ1-2; clone size: few; V gene: TRBV20-1; D gene: .; CDR3 DNA: TGCAGTGCTAGTGGTAGTATTTATGGCTACACCTTC; CDR3 protein: CSASGSIYGYTF
J gene: TRBJ2-3; clone size: .; V gene: TRBV24-1; D gene: .; CDR3 DNA: TGTGCCAGCGCCCGAGCGGGCACAGATACGCAGTATTTT; CDR3 protein: CASARAGTDTQYF